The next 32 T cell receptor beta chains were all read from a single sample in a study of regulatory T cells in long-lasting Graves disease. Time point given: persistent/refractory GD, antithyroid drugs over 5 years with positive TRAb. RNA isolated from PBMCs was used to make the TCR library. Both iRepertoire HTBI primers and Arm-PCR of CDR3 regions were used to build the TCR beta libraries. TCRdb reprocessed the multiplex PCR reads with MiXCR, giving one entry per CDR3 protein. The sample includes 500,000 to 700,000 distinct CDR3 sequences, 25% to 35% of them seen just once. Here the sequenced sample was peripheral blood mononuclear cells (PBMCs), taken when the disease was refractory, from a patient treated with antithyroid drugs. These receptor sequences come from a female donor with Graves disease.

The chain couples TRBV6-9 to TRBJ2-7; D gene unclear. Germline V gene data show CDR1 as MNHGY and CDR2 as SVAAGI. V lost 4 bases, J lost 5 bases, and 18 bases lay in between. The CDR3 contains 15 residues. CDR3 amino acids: CASSFPGPPGDEQYF. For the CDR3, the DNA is TGTGCCAGCAGTTTCCCGGGCCCCCCTGGCGACGAGCAGTACTTC.

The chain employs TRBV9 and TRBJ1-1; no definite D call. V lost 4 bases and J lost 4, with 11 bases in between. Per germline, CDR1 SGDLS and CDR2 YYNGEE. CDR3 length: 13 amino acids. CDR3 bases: TGTGCCAGCAGCCCCGATGTTTCCACTGAAGCTTTCTTT. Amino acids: CASSPDVSTEAFF. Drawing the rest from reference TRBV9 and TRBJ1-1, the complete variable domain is DSGVTQTPKHLITATGQRVTLRCSPRSGDLSVYWYQQSLDQGLQFLIQYYNGEERAKGNILERFSAQQFPDLHSELNLSSLELGDSALYFCASSPDVSTEAFFGQGTRLTVV.

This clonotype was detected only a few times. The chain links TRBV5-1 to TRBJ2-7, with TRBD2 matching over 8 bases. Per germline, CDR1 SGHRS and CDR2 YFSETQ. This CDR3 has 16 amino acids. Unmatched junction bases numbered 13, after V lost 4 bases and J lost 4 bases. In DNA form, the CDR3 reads TGCGCCAGCAGCGAGGACAGTGGACTAGCTGTGTACGAGCAGTACTTC. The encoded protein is CASSEDSGLAVYEQYF.

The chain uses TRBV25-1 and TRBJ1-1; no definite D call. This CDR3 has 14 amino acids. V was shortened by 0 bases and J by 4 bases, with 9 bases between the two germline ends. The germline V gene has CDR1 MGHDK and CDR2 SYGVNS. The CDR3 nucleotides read TGTGCCAGCAGTGAATATAGTAGCGGCACTGAAGCTTTCTTT. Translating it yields CASSEYSSGTEAFF.

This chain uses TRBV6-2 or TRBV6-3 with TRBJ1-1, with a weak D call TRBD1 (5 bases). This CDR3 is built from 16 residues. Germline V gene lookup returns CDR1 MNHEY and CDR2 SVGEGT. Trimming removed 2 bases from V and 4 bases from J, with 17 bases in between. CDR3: CASSYTRGAGGTEAFF. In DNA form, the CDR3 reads TGTGCCAGCAGTTACACCCGGGGCGCGGGGGGCACTGAAGCTTTCTTT.

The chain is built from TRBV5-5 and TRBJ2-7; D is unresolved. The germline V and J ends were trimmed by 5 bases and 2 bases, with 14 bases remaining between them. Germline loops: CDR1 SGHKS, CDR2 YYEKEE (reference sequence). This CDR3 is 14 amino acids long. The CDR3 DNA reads TGTGCCAGCAGTTCCCTGTGGCTTACCTACGAGCAGTACTTC. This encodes CASSSLWLTYEQYF.

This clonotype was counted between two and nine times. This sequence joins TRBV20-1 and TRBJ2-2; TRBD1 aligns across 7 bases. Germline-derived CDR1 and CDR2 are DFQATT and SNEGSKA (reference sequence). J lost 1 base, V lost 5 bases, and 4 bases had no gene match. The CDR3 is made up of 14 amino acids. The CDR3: CSARDSRNTGELFF. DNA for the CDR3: TGCAGTGCTCGGGACAGCCGGAACACCGGGGAGCTGTTTTTT.

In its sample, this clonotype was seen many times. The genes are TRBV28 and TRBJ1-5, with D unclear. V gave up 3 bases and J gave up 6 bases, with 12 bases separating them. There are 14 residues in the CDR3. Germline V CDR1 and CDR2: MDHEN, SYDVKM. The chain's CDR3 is CASSFLVITQPQHF. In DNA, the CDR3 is TGTGCCAGCAGTTTCCTGGTCATTACTCAGCCCCAGCATTTT.

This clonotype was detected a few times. CDR3 region: CASSLGPAGGPFEQYF. Written as DNA, the CDR3 is TGTGCCAGCAGCTTAGGACCAGCGGGAGGGCCGTTTGAGCAGTACTTC. This chain joins TRBV11-2 and TRBJ2-7, with 10 nucleotides matching TRBD2. The CDR3 extends over 16 amino acids. V lost 1 base to trimming and J lost 7 bases; unmatched junction nucleotides: 10. In germline, CDR1 is SGHAT, CDR2 FQNNGV.

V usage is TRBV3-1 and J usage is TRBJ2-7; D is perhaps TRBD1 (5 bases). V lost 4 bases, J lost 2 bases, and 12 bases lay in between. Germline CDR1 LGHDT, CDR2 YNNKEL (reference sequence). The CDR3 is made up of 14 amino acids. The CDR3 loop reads CASSRARGTYEQYF. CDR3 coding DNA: TGTGCCAGCAGCCGGGCAAGGGGCACCTACGAGCAGTACTTC.

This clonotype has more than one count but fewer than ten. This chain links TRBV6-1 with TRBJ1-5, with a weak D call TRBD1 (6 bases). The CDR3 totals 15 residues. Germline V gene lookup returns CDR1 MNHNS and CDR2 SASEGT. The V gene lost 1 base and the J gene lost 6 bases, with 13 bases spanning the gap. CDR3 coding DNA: TGTGCCAGCAGTGAAGAACAGGGTTTAATTCAGCCCCAGCATTTT. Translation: CASSEEQGLIQPQHF.

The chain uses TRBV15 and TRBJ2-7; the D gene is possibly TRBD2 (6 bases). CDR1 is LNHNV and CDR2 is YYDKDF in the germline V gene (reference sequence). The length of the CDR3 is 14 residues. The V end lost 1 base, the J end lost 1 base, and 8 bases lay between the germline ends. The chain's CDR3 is CATSRGGVSYEQYF. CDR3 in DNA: TGTGCCACCAGCAGAGGGGGGGTTTCCTACGAGCAGTACTTC.

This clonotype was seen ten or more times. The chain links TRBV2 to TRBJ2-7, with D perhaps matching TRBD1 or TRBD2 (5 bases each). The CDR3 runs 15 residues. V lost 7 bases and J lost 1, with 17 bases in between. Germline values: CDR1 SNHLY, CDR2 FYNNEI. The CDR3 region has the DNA TGTGCCAGCACTTGGGGCCGGGGTGGGTCCTACGAGCAGTACTTC. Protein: CASTWGRGGSYEQYF.

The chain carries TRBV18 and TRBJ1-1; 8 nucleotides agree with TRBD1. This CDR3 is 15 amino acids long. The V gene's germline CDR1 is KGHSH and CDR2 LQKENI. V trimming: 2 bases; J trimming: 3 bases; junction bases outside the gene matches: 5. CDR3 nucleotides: TGTGCCAGCTCACCAGGGCAGGGGGCTTACACTGAAGCTTTCTTT. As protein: CASSPGQGAYTEAFF.

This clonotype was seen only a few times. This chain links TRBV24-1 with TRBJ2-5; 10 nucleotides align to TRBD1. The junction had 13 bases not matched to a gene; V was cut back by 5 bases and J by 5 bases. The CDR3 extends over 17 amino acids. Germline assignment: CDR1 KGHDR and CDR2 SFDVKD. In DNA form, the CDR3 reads TGTGCCACCAGTGGAACCAACCGTTGGACAGGGGGGGAGACCCAGTACTTC. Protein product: CATSGTNRWTGGETQYF.

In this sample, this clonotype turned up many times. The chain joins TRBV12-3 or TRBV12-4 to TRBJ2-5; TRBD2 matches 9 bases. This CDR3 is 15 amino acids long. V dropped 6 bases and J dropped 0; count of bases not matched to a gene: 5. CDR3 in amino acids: CASSPTSGHQETQYF. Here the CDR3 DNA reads TGTGCCAGCAGCCCAACTAGCGGGCACCAAGAGACCCAGTACTTC.

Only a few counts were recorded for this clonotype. CDR3 coding DNA: TGTGCCACCGGAGGTGACGCCGGGGAGCTGTTTTTT. Translating gives CATGGDAGELFF. The gene calls are TRBV24-1 and TRBJ2-2; D might be TRBD2 (5 bases). Germline V gene data show CDR1 as KGHDR and CDR2 as SFDVKD. The germline V and J ends were trimmed by 9 bases and 6 bases, with 10 bases remaining between them. There are 12 residues in the CDR3.

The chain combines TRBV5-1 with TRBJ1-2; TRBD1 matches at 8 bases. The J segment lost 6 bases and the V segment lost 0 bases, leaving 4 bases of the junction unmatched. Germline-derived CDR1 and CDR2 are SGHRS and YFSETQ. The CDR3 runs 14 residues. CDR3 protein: CASSLETGGDGYTF. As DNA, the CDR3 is TGCGCCAGCAGCTTGGAAACAGGGGGGGATGGCTACACCTTC.

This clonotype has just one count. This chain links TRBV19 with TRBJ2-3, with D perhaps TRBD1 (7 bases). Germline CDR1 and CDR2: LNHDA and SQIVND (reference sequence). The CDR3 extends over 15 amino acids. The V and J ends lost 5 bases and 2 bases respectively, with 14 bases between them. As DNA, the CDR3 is TGTGCCAGTAGTTTCCCAGGGGGGTCCACAGATACGCAGTATTTT. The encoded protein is CASSFPGGSTDTQYF. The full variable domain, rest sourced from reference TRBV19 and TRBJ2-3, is DGGITQSPKYLFRKEGQNVTLSCEQNLNHDAMYWYRQDPGQGLRLIYYSQIVNDFQKGDIAEGYSVSREKKESFPLTVTSAQKNPTAFYLCASSFPGGSTDTQYFGPGTRLTVL.

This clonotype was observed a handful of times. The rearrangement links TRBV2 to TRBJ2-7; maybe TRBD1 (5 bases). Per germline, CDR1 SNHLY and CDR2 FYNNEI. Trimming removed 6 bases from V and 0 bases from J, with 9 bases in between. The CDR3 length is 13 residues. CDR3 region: CASSVDNSYEQYF. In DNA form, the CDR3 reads TGTGCCAGCAGCGTGGACAACTCCTACGAGCAGTACTTC.

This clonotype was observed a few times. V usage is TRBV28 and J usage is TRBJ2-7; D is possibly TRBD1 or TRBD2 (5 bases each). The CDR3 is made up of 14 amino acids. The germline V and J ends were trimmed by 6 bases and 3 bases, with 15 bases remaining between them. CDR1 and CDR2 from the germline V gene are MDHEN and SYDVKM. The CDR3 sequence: CASRLEGIHYEQYF. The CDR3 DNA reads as TGTGCCAGCAGGTTAGAGGGGATTCACTACGAGCAGTACTTC.

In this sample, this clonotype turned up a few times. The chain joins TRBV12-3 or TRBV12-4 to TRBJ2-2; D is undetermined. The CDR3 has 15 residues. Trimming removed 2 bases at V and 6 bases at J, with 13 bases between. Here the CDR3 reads CASSLIRTYAGELFF. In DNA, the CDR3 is TGTGCCAGCAGTTTAATCCGGACCTACGCCGGGGAGCTGTTTTTT.

The CDR3 region is CAWSRLTGGYTF. In DNA form, the CDR3 reads TGTGCCTGGAGTCGACTGACCGGTGGCTACACCTTC. The chain carries TRBV30 and TRBJ1-2; D gene unclear. V was clipped by 2 bases and J by 7 bases, with 11 bases between them. This CDR3 spans 12 amino acids. The germline CDR1 and CDR2 sequences are GTSNPN and SVGIG (reference sequence).

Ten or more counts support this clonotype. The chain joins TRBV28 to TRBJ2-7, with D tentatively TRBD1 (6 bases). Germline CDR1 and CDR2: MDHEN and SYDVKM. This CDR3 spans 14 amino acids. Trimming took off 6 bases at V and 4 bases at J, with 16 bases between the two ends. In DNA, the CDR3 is TGTGCCAGCAGCCCAGGACAGTCGGCATACGAGCAGTACTTC. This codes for CASSPGQSAYEQYF.

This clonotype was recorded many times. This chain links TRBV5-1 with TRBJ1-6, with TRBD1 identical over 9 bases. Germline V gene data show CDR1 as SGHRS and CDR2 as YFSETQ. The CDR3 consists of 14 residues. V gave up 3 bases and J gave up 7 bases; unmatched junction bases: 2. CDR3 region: CASSYDRGNSPLHF. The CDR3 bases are TGCGCCAGCAGCTACGACAGGGGGAATTCACCCCTCCACTTT.

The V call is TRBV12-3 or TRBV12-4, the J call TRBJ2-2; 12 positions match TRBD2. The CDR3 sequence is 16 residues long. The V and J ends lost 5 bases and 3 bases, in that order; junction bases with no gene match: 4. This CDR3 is CASSPSGRAYTGELFF. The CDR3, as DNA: TGTGCCAGCAGTCCTAGCGGGAGGGCTTACACCGGGGAGCTGTTTTTT.

CDR3 sequence: CASSIVGANTGELFF. CDR3 in DNA: TGTGCCAGTAGTATTGTGGGAGCGAACACCGGGGAGCTGTTTTTT. The genes are TRBV19 and TRBJ2-2; a weak D match, TRBD2 (5 bases). The CDR3 is 15 amino acids. Trimming stripped 3 bases from V and 0 bases from J, with 8 bases between. Germline V gene lookup returns CDR1 LNHDA and CDR2 SQIVND (reference sequence).

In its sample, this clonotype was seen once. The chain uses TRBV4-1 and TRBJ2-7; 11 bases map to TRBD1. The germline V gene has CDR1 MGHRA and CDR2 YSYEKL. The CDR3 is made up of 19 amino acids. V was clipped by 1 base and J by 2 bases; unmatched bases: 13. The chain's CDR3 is CASSQATTLPGQGAYEQYF. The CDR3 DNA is TGCGCCAGCAGCCAAGCGACGACCCTCCCGGGACAGGGGGCCTACGAGCAGTACTTC.

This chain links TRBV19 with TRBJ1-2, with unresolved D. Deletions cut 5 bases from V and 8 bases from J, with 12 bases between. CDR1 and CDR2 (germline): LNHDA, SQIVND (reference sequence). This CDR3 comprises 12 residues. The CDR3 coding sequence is TGTGCCAGTAGTCGGTCTACACGGGGCTACACCTTC. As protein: CASSRSTRGYTF.

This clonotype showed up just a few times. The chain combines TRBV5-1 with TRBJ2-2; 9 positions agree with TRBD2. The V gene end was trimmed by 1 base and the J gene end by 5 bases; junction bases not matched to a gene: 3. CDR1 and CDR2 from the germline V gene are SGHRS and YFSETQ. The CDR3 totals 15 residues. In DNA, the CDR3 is TGCGCCAGCAGCTTGCGTACTAGCGGGACCGGGGAGCTGTTTTTT. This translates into CASSLRTSGTGELFF.

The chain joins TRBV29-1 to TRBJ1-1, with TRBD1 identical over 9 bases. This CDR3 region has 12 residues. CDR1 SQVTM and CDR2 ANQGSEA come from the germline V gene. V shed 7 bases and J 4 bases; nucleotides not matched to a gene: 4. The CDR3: CSAGTGSTEAFF. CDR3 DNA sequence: TGCAGCGCCGGGACAGGGTCCACTGAAGCTTTCTTT.

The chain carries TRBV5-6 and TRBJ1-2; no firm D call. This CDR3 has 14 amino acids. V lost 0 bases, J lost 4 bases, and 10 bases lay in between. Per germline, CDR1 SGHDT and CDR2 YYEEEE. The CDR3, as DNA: TGTGCCAGCAGCTTGGGCCAAGAAGGCTATGGCTACACCTTC. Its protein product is CASSLGQEGYGYTF.